A selection of T cell receptor beta chains follows, all from one sample in a study of cytomegalovirus exposure and HLA in healthy donors. This table comes from immunoSEQ multiplex PCR, and its TCRdb copy is limited to in-frame clones, with some not included. The sample holds 160,000 or so clones, more than 60% seen once. The sample taken for sequencing was PBMCs. These receptors came from a human donor in good health. Both conserved end residues are part of each CDR3.

>TRBJ2-1|TRBV2
CASCLDRVNYNEQFF
>TRBJ1-1|TRBV4-1
CASSQGQALEAFF
>TRBJ2-2|TRBV15
CATSRDYRNTGELFF
>TRBJ2-3|TRBV4-3
CASSQLGGAGDTQYF
>TRBJ2-1|TRBV5-4
CASSKRDKSYNEQFF
>TRBJ2-7|TRBV6-1
CASSAGNAYEQYF
>TRBJ2-7|TRBV2
CASSAGQVYEQYF
>TRBJ2-7|TRBV2
CASISGGGSSYEQYF
>TRBJ2-3|TRBV19
CASSLGLAGDLTDTQYF
>TRBJ1-5|TRBV19
CASTVRDYSNQPQHF
>TRBJ1-1|TRBV19
CASSTGGNTEAFF
>TRBJ2-3|TRBV4-1
CASTASGGPDTQYF
>TRBJ2-5|TRBV7-2
CASSRNTRIQETQYF
>TRBJ1-2|TRBV19
CASSISGGYGYTF
>TRBJ1-5|TRBV30
CAWSIDREQPQHF